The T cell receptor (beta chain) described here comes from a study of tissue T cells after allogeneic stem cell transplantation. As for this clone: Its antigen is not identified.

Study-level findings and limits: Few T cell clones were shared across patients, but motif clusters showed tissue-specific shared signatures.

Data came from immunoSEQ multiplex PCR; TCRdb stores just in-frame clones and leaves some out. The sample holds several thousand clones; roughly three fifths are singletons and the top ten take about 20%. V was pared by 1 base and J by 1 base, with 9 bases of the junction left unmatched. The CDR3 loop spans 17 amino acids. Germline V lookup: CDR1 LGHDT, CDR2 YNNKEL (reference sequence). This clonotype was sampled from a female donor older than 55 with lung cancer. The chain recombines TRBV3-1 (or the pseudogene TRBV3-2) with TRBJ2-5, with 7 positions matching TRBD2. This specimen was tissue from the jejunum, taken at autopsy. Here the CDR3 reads CASSQGWGGGSQETQYF. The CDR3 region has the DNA TGTGCCAGCAGCCAAGGGTGGGGGGGAGGATCCCAAGAGACCCAGTACTTC.